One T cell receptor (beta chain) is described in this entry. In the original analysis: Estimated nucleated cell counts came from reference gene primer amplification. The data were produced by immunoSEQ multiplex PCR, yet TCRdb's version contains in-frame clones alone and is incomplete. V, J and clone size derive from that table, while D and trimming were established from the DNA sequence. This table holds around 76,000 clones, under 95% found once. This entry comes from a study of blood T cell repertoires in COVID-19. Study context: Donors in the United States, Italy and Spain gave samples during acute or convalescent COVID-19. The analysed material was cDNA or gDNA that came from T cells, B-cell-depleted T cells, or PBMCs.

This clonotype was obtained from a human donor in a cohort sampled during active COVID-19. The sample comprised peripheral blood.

CDR3 sequence: CASSLNRVTEAFF. CDR3 sequence (DNA): TGTGCCAGCAGTTTGAACAGGGTCACTGAAGCTTTCTTT. This chain connects TRBV12-3 or TRBV12-4 to TRBJ1-1; possible D gene TRBD1, 6 bases. V dropped 3 bases and J dropped 4 bases, with 9 bases sitting between them. The CDR3 runs 13 residues.